A single sample gave rise to the 21 T cell receptor beta chains below, sequenced in a study of PD-1 blockade in classical Hodgkin lymphoma. Time point described: cycle 4 day 1 (C4D1), after less than 7 weeks of nivolumab. Each patient experienced a relapse that followed autologous stem cell transplantation, and brentuximab vedotin exposure varied. The repertoire was sequenced with immunoSEQ multiplex PCR; TCRdb's copy has only in-frame clones and lacks some. Among around 25,000 clones listed, approximately 80% were seen once. The sample in question was peripheral blood mononuclear cells (PBMCs), obtained before the fourth cycle of nivolumab. These TCRs come from a human donor with classical Hodgkin lymphoma.

This clone is a singleton in its sample. The chain employs TRBV6-6 and TRBJ1-5; possible D gene TRBD1, 6 bases. The CDR3 spans 14 residues. Trimming shortened V by 0 bases and J by 5 bases, and 8 bases separated the two germline ends. CDR1 is MNHNY, CDR2 SVGAGI, per germline (reference sequence). CDR3 protein: CASSYSRGDQPQHF. CDR3 nucleotides: TGTGCCAGCAGTTACTCGAGGGGGGATCAGCCCCAGCATTTT.

The chain uses TRBV14 and TRBJ1-2; the D gene is possibly TRBD1 (5 bases). The V gene lost 1 base and the J gene lost 7 bases, with 10 bases spanning the gap. The CDR3 is made up of 13 amino acids. The germline CDR1 and CDR2 sequences are SGHDN and FVKESK. CDR3 loop: CASSQGMRGGYTF. The CDR3 DNA follows: TGTGCCAGCAGCCAAGGGATGAGGGGTGGCTACACCTTC.

CDR3 DNA: TGTGCCAGCAGCTTAGCACAGGGGGCAGGCTATGGCTACACCTTC. This gives the protein CASSLAQGAGYGYTF. The J gene is TRBJ1-2, the V gene TRBV7-8, with 9 bases matching TRBD1. The CDR3 runs 15 residues. CDR1 is SGHVS and CDR2 is FQNEAQ in the germline V gene. With 0 bases clipped from V and 4 bases from J, the junction kept 3 bases outside the gene matches.

A few counts support this clone. The chain is built from TRBV29-1 and TRBJ1-4; no reliable D call. This CDR3 spans 12 amino acids. Germline V gives CDR1 SQVTM, CDR2 ANQGSEA. V lost 5 bases to trimming and J lost 4 bases, with 8 bases between them. The CDR3 protein is CSVFQSNEKLFF. The CDR3 nucleotides are TGCAGCGTTTTTCAGAGTAATGAAAAACTGTTTTTT.

This clone was detected only a few times. The CDR3: CASSLGRGRRTGLAALHF. The DNA for the CDR3 is TGTGCCAGCAGCTTAGGTAGGGGGCGACGAACCGGACTGGCGGCCCTCCACTTT. The chain couples TRBV7-2 to TRBJ1-6, with 7 bases identical to TRBD1. The germline V gene has CDR1 SGHTA and CDR2 FQGNSA. Germline trimming cut 1 base from V and 14 bases from J; bases unmatched to any gene: 20. The CDR3 has 18 residues.

The CDR3 DNA follows: TGTGCCAGCAGTGGGCAGTATGGAAGGGATGGCTACACCTTC. This encodes CASSGQYGRDGYTF. V is TRBV6-1 and J is TRBJ1-2; D is unresolved. Germline V gives CDR1 MNHNS, CDR2 SASEGT. Trimming took off 4 bases at V and 6 bases at J, with 15 bases between the two ends. The CDR3 contains 14 residues.

This clone was seen once. The chain combines TRBV6-6 with TRBJ2-7; TRBD2 might be the D (5 bases). The CDR3 consists of 13 residues. The germline CDR1 and CDR2 sequences are MNHNY and SVGAGI (reference sequence). The V end was cut by 8 bases, the J end by 3 bases, with 14 bases between. The CDR3: CASLDSVGYEQYF. DNA of the CDR3: TGTGCCAGCTTGGACTCTGTGGGCTACGAGCAGTACTTC.

J is TRBJ2-2 and V is TRBV5-1; possible D gene TRBD1, 5 bases. V was trimmed by 3 bases and J by 4 bases, leaving 10 bases between them. Germline CDR1 SGHRS, CDR2 YFSETQ. This CDR3 spans 14 amino acids. The CDR3, as DNA: TGCGCCAGCAGCTCGCAAGGGGCCACCGGGGAGCTGTTTTTT. Its translation is CASSSQGATGELFF.

The chain employs TRBV25-1 and TRBJ1-2; the D gene is possibly TRBD1 (5 bases). Germline lookup yields CDR1 MGHDK and CDR2 SYGVNS. There are 13 residues in the CDR3. V was pared by 6 bases and J by 6 bases, with 14 bases between. The CDR3 loop reads CASSGGVWDGYTF. CDR3 DNA sequence: TGTGCCAGCAGCGGAGGGGTGTGGGATGGCTACACCTTC.

CDR3 nucleotides: TGTGCCAGCAGCTTAAGCTACGAGCAGTACTTC. The encoded protein is CASSLSYEQYF. This chain links TRBV7-9 with TRBJ2-7; D not certain. The germline V gene encodes CDR1 SEHNR and CDR2 FQNEAQ (reference sequence). The CDR3 loop spans 11 amino acids. The V end was cut by 2 bases, the J end by 3 bases, with 2 bases between.

V usage is TRBV5-1 and J usage is TRBJ1-6; D ambiguous. There are 16 residues in the CDR3. V was pared by 4 bases and J by 1 base, with 12 bases between. Germline V gives CDR1 SGHRS, CDR2 YFSETQ. The CDR3 DNA follows: TGCGCCAGCAGCGGCTCTGATGGGTCCTATAATTCACCCCTCCACTTT. Its translation: CASSGSDGSYNSPLHF.

This chain uses TRBV6-6 with TRBJ1-2; D perhaps matches TRBD1 (5 bases). The CDR3 is 14 amino acids. Germline loops: CDR1 MNHNY, CDR2 SVGAGI (reference sequence). The V end was cut by 2 bases, the J end by 0 bases, with 7 bases between. The CDR3 nucleotides are TGTGCCAGCAGTTACAGGGGACCTAACTATGGCTACACCTTC. Translated, it gives CASSYRGPNYGYTF.

J is TRBJ2-7 and V is TRBV4-1; 10 positions match TRBD2. J was trimmed by 3 bases and V by 5 bases; bases with no gene match: 4. From germline, CDR1 is MGHRA and CDR2 YSYEKL. CDR3 length: 14 residues. CDR3 loop: CASSTGTSVYEQYF. The CDR3 DNA is TGCGCCAGCAGCACCGGGACTAGCGTCTACGAGCAGTACTTC.

The V call is TRBV14, the J call TRBJ2-7, with D unclear. Germline V CDR1 and CDR2: SGHDN, FVKESK. The V end lost 4 bases, the J end lost 7 bases, and 11 bases lay between the germline ends. The CDR3 is 12 amino acids. CDR3 nucleotide sequence: TGTGCCAGCAGCCTTGGAATTAGGGAGCAGTACTTC. Translated, it gives CASSLGIREQYF.

The genes are TRBV7-2 and TRBJ2-5; a weak D match, TRBD1 (6 bases). V was trimmed by 5 bases and J by 3 bases, leaving 13 bases between them. CDR3 length equals 14 residues. The germline gives CDR1 SGHTA, CDR2 FQGNSA. CDR3 sequence: CASSLRAGEETQYF. Here the CDR3 DNA reads TGTGCCAGCAGCCTTAGGGCAGGGGAAGAGACCCAGTACTTC.

The V gene is TRBV19, the J gene TRBJ1-1, with D perhaps matching TRBD1 (6 bases). V lost 6 bases, J lost 0 bases, and 14 bases lay in between. The length of the CDR3 is 15 residues. Germline V gene sequence: CDR1 LNHDA, CDR2 SQIVND (reference sequence). The CDR3: CASSIRGGMNTEAFF. CDR3 nucleotide sequence: TGTGCCAGTAGCATAAGAGGGGGTATGAACACTGAAGCTTTCTTT. The complete variable domain, with remaining parts taken from reference TRBV19 and TRBJ1-1, reads DGGITQSPKYLFRKEGQNVTLSCEQNLNHDAMYWYRQDPGQGLRLIYYSQIVNDFQKGDIAEGYSVSREKKESFPLTVTSAQKNPTAFYLCASSIRGGMNTEAFFGQGTRLTVV.

The chain is built from TRBV19 and TRBJ1-1, with 7 bases fitting TRBD1. The V gene's germline CDR1 is LNHDA and CDR2 SQIVND (reference sequence). The V gene end was trimmed by 10 bases and the J gene end by 4 bases; junction bases not matched to a gene: 15. The CDR3 sequence is 15 residues long. The CDR3 sequence: CATTAITGVGTEAFF. The CDR3 bases are TGTGCCACCACTGCGATTACAGGGGTCGGCACTGAAGCTTTCTTT.

The chain joins TRBV19 to TRBJ2-1, with D unresolved. The V gene lost 8 bases and the J gene lost 3 bases, with 8 bases spanning the gap. The germline V gene encodes CDR1 LNHDA and CDR2 SQIVND (reference sequence). This CDR3 contains 12 residues. CDR3 residues: CASSKGYNEQFF. The CDR3 DNA reads TGTGCCAGTTCTAAGGGCTACAATGAGCAGTTCTTC.

This clone was detected only a few times. The V call is TRBV29-1, the J call TRBJ2-7, with D possibly TRBD2 on 6 matching bases. This CDR3 comprises 13 residues. The germline V and J ends were trimmed by 2 bases and 7 bases, with 15 bases remaining between them. Germline-derived CDR1 and CDR2 are SQVTM and ANQGSEA. The CDR3 DNA follows: TGCAGCGTTGAACCTAGCGTCGGAGGGGAGCAGTACTTC. It translates to CSVEPSVGGEQYF.

The chain joins TRBV28 to TRBJ1-5; a weak D match, TRBD1 (6 bases). Germline V lookup: CDR1 MDHEN, CDR2 SYDVKM. The V and J ends lost 6 bases and 6 bases respectively, with 18 bases between them. This CDR3 is 15 amino acids long. CDR3 in DNA: TGTGCCAGCAGCGAAACTAGCAGGGGAGGTCAGCCCCAGCATTTT. Amino acids: CASSETSRGGQPQHF.

Only one count was recorded for this clone. The rearrangement uses TRBV15 and TRBJ1-5; 7 nucleotides match TRBD1. The trim removed 5 bases at V and 5 bases at J, leaving 12 bases unmatched. CDR3 length: 16 residues. Per the germline V gene, CDR1 is LNHNV and CDR2 is YYDKDF (reference sequence). CDR3 in amino acids: CATSGYKRQGDQPQHF. For the CDR3, the DNA is TGTGCCACCAGCGGATACAAAAGACAGGGAGATCAGCCCCAGCATTTT.